This T cell receptor beta chain was identified during a study of blood T cell repertoires in COVID-19. Turning to the study itself: Samples came from the United States, Italy and Spain, spanning acute and convalescent COVID-19. T cells, B-cell-depleted T cells, or PBMCs provided the cDNA or gDNA that served as material.

Original processing notes: Nucleated cell number was recorded as an estimate derived from reference gene primer amplification. Clones were read by immunoSEQ multiplex PCR, and TCRdb kept only the in-frame ones, dropping some. V, J and clone size derive from that table, while D and trimming were established from the DNA sequence. The sample has about 150,000 clones; roughly 89% are singletons. With 0 bases removed from V and 6 bases from J, the gap between germline ends came to 7 bases. CDR1 MNHNY and CDR2 SVGAGI come from the germline V gene (reference sequence). The CDR3 runs to 13 residues. Source material: peripheral blood. V usage is TRBV6-6 and J usage is TRBJ2-3; D uncertain. The source is a man aged 55 to 70 with active or convalescent COVID-19. The CDR3 spells CASSYSLRDTQYF. Here the CDR3 DNA reads TGTGCCAGCAGTTACTCGCTCCGGGATACGCAGTATTTT.